The rows below give T cell receptor beta chains drawn from one sample of a study of cytomegalovirus exposure and HLA in healthy donors. Assay used: immunoSEQ multiplex PCR; TCRdb lists only in-frame clones, some missing. The sample holds approximately 150,000 clones. The sequenced sample was PBMCs. The receptors were sampled from a woman in her forties or fifties in good health and CMV-seronegative. CDR3s include the opening cysteine and the closing phenylalanine or tryptophan. The D gene is left open where the match is weak.

TRBV11-2	TRBJ2-7	-	CASSLAPTESYEQYF	TGTGCCAGCAGCTTAGCGCCGACAGAATCCTACGAGCAGTACTTC
TRBV29-1	TRBJ1-2	TRBD1	CSVDGTGVNYGYTF	TGCAGCGTTGACGGGACAGGGGTTAACTATGGCTACACCTTC
TRBV5-1	TRBJ2-6	TRBD1	CASSAMTGGAGANVLTF	TGCGCCAGCAGCGCGATGACAGGGGGGGCTGGGGCCAACGTCCTGACTTTC
TRBV7-7	TRBJ2-2	TRBD1	CATRKGAGRDTGELFF	TGTGCTACTCGAAAGGGGGCAGGCAGGGACACCGGGGAGCTGTTTTTT
TRBV19	TRBJ2-3	TRBD2	CASTPTSGRSTDTQYF	TGTGCCAGTACTCCTACTAGCGGGCGAAGCACAGATACGCAGTATTTT
TRBV28	TRBJ1-1	-	CAWGGWKTEAFF	TGTGCCTGGGGGGGGTGGAAGACTGAAGCTTTCTTT
TRBV28	TRBJ2-2	TRBD1	CASSLWTGGTGELFF	TGTGCCAGCAGTCTTTGGACAGGGGGGACCGGGGAGCTGTTTTTT
TRBV5-1	TRBJ1-4	TRBD1	CASSLLGQGSNEKLFF	TGCGCCAGCAGCTTGCTGGGACAGGGTTCTAATGAAAAACTGTTTTTT
TRBV7-3	TRBJ2-1	-	CASSPIEGNEQFF	TGTGCCAGCAGCCCAATCGAGGGTAATGAGCAGTTCTTC
TRBV5-1	TRBJ1-2	-	CASSFGVGGYTF	TGCGCCAGCAGCTTCGGGGTCGGTGGCTACACCTTC
TRBV9	TRBJ1-1	-	CASSVVSGNTEAFF	TGTGCCAGCAGCGTAGTTTCAGGTAACACTGAAGCTTTCTTT
TRBV13	TRBJ2-7	-	CASSLGSGEYEQYF	TGTGCCAGCAGCTTAGGGAGTGGAGAATACGAGCAGTACTTC
TRBV27	TRBJ2-2	-	CASTPLGGDTGELFF	TGTGCCAGCACCCCACTAGGCGGGGACACCGGGGAGCTGTTTTTT
TRBV19	TRBJ2-6	-	CASSIARERSGSGANVLTF	TGTGCCAGTAGTATAGCCAGGGAAAGGTCAGGCTCTGGGGCCAACGTCCTGACTTTC
TRBV9	TRBJ1-5	TRBD1	CASSAGQGGKNQPQHF	TGTGCCAGCAGCGCGGGACAGGGGGGAAAAAATCAGCCCCAGCATTTT
TRBV15	TRBJ1-5	-	CATSRANLQPQHF	TGTGCCACCAGCAGAGCTAACCTTCAGCCCCAGCATTTT
TRBV11-2	TRBJ2-7	TRBD2	CASSQGLAATYEQYF	TGTGCCAGCAGCCAGGGACTAGCGGCCACCTACGAGCAGTACTTC
TRBV27	TRBJ2-7	-	CASSQGVSWAYEQYF	TGTGCCAGCAGTCAAGGTGTTAGCTGGGCCTACGAGCAGTACTTC
TRBV18	TRBJ1-2	-	CASSGGEDGYTF	TGTGCCAGCTCCGGAGGGGAGGACGGCTACACCTTC
TRBV11-3	TRBJ1-1	-	CASSPRAGNTEAFF	TGTGCCAGCAGTCCTCGCGCAGGTAACACTGAAGCTTTCTTT
TRBV11-2	TRBJ1-2	-	CASSSSTGNYGYTF	TGTGCCAGCAGCTCCTCTACAGGGAACTATGGCTACACCTTC
TRBV23-1	TRBJ2-7	TRBD1	CASSQILGQGNYEQYF	TGCGCCAGCAGTCAAATACTGGGACAGGGGAACTACGAGCAGTACTTC
TRBV6-5	TRBJ1-5	-	CASSRQIWQPQHF	TGTGCCAGCAGCCGACAGATTTGGCAGCCCCAGCATTTT
TRBV9	TRBJ2-1	TRBD2	CASSVDSGNLNEQFF	TGTGCCAGCAGCGTAGATAGCGGGAACTTAAATGAGCAGTTCTTC
TRBV5-1	TRBJ1-5	-	CASSLGPGDSNQPQHF	TGCGCCAGCAGCTTGGGGCCGGGGGACAGCAATCAGCCCCAGCATTTT
TRBV13	TRBJ2-1	-	CASSSRTVGHSSYNEQFF	TGTGCCAGCAGCTCCCGGACTGTCGGCCACAGCTCCTACAATGAGCAGTTCTTC
TRBV28	TRBJ1-1	-	CASSPQGGTEAFF	TGTGCCAGCTCACCCCAGGGTGGGACTGAAGCTTTCTTT
TRBV2	TRBJ2-7	-	CASSDNRFSYEQYF	TGTGCCAGCAGTGATAACAGGTTTTCCTACGAGCAGTACTTC
TRBV27	TRBJ2-2	TRBD2	CASSRTSGSQTGELFF	TGTGCCAGCAGTCGAACTAGCGGGAGTCAAACCGGGGAGCTGTTTTTT
TRBV7-2	TRBJ1-5	TRBD1	CASSLVTGIRQPQHF	TGTGCCAGCAGCTTAGTGACAGGGATTCGGCAGCCCCAGCATTTT
TRBV28	TRBJ1-6	TRBD1	CASYGQGGSPLHF	TGTGCCAGCTATGGACAGGGTGGTTCACCCCTCCACTTT
TRBV7-2	TRBJ1-4	TRBD1	CASSPGGGDEKLFF	TGTGCCAGCAGCCCAGGGGGCGGTGATGAAAAACTGTTTTTT
TRBV9	TRBJ2-7	TRBD2	CASSPGTSGSPEQYF	TGTGCCAGCAGCCCCGGGACTAGCGGGAGCCCAGAGCAGTACTTC
TRBV4-2	TRBJ2-3	-	CASSPLRGRDTQYF	TGTGCCAGCAGCCCCCTACGGGGTAGAGATACGCAGTATTTT